This TCR beta chain comes out of a study of blood T cell repertoires in COVID-19. Background on the study: Sample material is recorded as cDNA or gDNA derived from T cells, B-cell-depleted T cells, or PBMCs.

Two negative PCRs, clearance, or symptom resolution were required of recovered Cohort 3 donors. Method: immunoSEQ multiplex PCR; TCRdb's copy keeps in-frame clones and lacks some. The table records some 500,000 clones, 85% to 90% of them present only once. Germline lookup yields CDR1 SEHNR and CDR2 FQNEAQ (reference sequence). The CDR3 totals 14 residues. Trimming stripped 7 bases from V and 5 bases from J, with 15 bases between. This clonotype was obtained from a woman in her 40s who had recovered from COVID-19. This chain connects TRBV7-9 to TRBJ2-4; D may be TRBD1 (5 bases). The source material was PBMCs or T cells enriched from blood (not recorded which). CDR3 nucleotide sequence: TGTGCCAGCACCCCGGCAGGGAACCAAAACATTCAGTACTTC. This sequence encodes CASTPAGNQNIQYF.